This paragraph covers one TCR beta chain sequence. The specificity of this receptor is unknown. Per-base quality was not reported, and no clone a single base away is much larger than it. This sample was taken from a study of CD8+CD57+ T cells in acquired aplastic anemia (dated by TCRdb to between 2017 and 2018). In the study overall: DNA extracted from sorted CD4+ and CD8+ cells had a mean of 3.2 ug, with a range of roughly 0.2 to 27.4 ug. For healthy donor samples, the average read count was around 10 million for CD4+ cells and 11 million to 13 million for CD8+ cells.

The CDR3 goes from the cysteine to the phenylalanine over 17 residues. This entry keeps only the CDR3 DNA: 51 bases, framed from base 1. The germline V gene sets CDR1 to SGHTA and CDR2 to FQGTGA. V and J are trimmed by 3 bases and 5 bases, and the gene matches miss 8 bases of the junction. Genomic DNA served as template for TCR beta VDJ combination and CDR3 sequence profiling. An Illumina HiSeq 2000 was the platform used for TCR repertoire sequencing. The paper's processing steps were these. Repertoires were assessed using TRBV/TRBJ rearrangement plots, CDR3 size and DJ length profiles, and Simpson's diversity index. Whichever DNA sequence was most abundant in the deep sequencing data was defined as the immunodominant clone. CDR3 amino acid sequences were screened for sharing across subjects and were compared with published repertoires and the VDJdb database. TCRdb reworked the public reads: Q25 trimming with fastp, MiXCR clone assembly, productive beta chains retained. Every entry covers one CDR3 protein and lists the most common genes and DNA from its rows. TCRdb's processing, not the authors', yielded these V and J calls. For this sample there are about 210,000 distinct CDR3 sequences; around 60% appear just once. 25% to 30% of the sample belongs to the ten largest clones.

In this study, sorted CD4+ and CD8+ T cells from the blood of healthy subjects and of severe aplastic anemia patients had their TCR repertoires deep-sequenced. Ficoll-Paque density gradient centrifugation was used to isolate peripheral blood mononuclear cells. Before DNA extraction, CD4+ and CD8+ T cells were sorted with FACS or magnetic beads. Results the study describes overall, beyond this receptor: Patients and healthy controls showed no significant difference in CD8+ Simpson's diversity (P=0.060). Roughly 29 CD8+ CDR3 sequences were shared between patients and controls but appeared highly expressed in patients and within their immunodominant clones.

The V and J genes are TRBV7-3 and TRBJ2-2, and TRBD2 matches 11 of the central bases. This TCR derives from a human donor in good health. Sample: sorted CD4+, CD8+, or CD8+CD57+ T cells (not recorded which) from PBMCs. The DNA is as follows: TGTGCCAGCAGCTTCGTAGCGGGGGGGCCTTGGACCGGGGAGCTGTTTTTT. Its protein is CASSFVAGGPWTGELFF. With all but the CDR3 taken from the reference TRBV7-3 and TRBJ2-2 genes, the full variable domain is: GAGVSQTPSNKVTEKGKYVELRCDPISGHTALYWYRQSLGQGPEFLIYFQGTGAADDSGLPNDRFFAVRPEGSVSTLKIQRTERGDSAVYLCASSFVAGGPWTGELFFGEGSRLTVL.